Listed below are T cell receptor beta chains from one sample, sequenced in a study of T cell responses to AZD1222 COVID-19 vaccine. TCRdb's copy holds only in-frame clones and misses some; the assay was immunoSEQ multiplex PCR. This table holds some 96,000 clones, about 83% found once. Sequencing was performed on peripheral blood, taken on day 0 of AZD1222 vaccination. Receptors were obtained from an adult in good health. Both conserved end residues are part of each CDR3. D genes are given only for firm matches. Clone size is stated in some rows and not others, as once, few, many or a class when expanded.

V gene	D gene	clone size	CDR3 length	J gene	CDR3 protein	CDR3 DNA
TRBV5-4	.	once	15	TRBJ2-7	CASSLGPGEPNEQYF	TGTGCCAGCAGCTTGGGGCCGGGGGAACCCAACGAGCAGTACTTC
TRBV6-5	.	few	15	TRBJ2-1	CASSPIAHSYNEQFF	TGTGCCAGCAGTCCCATTGCCCACTCCTACAATGAGCAGTTCTTC
TRBV20-1	.	.	11	TRBJ2-7	CSVGGTYEQYF	TGCAGTGTCGGAGGAACCTACGAGCAGTACTTC
TRBV7-8	TRBD1	.	15	TRBJ1-3	CASSFGTGTGNTIYF	TGTGCCAGCAGCTTCGGGACAGGGACAGGAAACACCATATATTTT
TRBV30	TRBD1	.	14	TRBJ1-1	CAWSDRGGGKEAFF	TGTGCCTGGAGTGATAGGGGAGGGGGCAAAGAAGCTTTCTTT
TRBV3-1/TRBV3-2	.	.	13	TRBJ1-5	CASSQARSQPQHF	TGTGCCAGCAGCCAAGCGAGGAGTCAGCCCCAGCATTTT
TRBV18	TRBD2	.	17	TRBJ2-1	CASSPFESGNSYNEQFF	TGTGCCAGCTCACCTTTCGAGAGCGGGAACTCCTACAATGAGCAGTTCTTC
TRBV25-1	.	.	16	TRBJ2-1	CASSDLDSSSYNEQFF	TGTGCCAGCAGTGACCTCGACTCGAGCTCCTACAATGAGCAGTTCTTC
TRBV29-1	TRBD1	.	12	TRBJ1-2	CSVRQGIVSYTF	TGCAGCGTTAGACAGGGCATAGTGAGCTACACCTTC
TRBV6-5	.	.	14	TRBJ1-2	CASSYSGVLPGYTF	TGTGCCAGCAGTTACTCGGGGGTGCTTCCTGGCTACACCTTC
TRBV5-1	TRBD2	few	15	TRBJ2-3	CASSFGGTSTDTQYF	TGCGCCAGCAGCTTCGGGGGGACTAGCACAGATACGCAGTATTTT